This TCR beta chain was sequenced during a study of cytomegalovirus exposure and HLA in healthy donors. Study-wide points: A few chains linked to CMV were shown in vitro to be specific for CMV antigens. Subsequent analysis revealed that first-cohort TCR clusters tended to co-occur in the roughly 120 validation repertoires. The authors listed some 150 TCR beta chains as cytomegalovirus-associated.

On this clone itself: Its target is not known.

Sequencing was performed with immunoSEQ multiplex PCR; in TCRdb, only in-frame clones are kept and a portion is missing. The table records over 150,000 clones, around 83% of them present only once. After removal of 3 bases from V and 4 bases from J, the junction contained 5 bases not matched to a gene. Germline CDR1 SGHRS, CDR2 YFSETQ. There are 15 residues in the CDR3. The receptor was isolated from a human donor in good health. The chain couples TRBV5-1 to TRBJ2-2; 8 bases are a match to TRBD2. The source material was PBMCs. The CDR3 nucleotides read TGCGCCAGCAGCTCCGGGGGGGCGCCCACCGGGGAGCTGTTTTTT. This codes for CASSSGGAPTGELFF.